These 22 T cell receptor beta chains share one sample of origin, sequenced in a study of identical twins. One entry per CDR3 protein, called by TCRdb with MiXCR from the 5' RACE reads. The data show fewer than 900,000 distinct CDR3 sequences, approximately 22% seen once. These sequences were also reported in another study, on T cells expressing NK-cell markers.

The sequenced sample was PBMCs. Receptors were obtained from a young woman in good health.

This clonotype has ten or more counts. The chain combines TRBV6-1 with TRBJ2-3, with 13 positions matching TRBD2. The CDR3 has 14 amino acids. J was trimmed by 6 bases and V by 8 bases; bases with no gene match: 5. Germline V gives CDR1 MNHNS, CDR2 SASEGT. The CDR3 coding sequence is TGTGCCAGCGGACCGGGACTAGCGGGGGATACGCAGTATTTT. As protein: CASGPGLAGDTQYF.

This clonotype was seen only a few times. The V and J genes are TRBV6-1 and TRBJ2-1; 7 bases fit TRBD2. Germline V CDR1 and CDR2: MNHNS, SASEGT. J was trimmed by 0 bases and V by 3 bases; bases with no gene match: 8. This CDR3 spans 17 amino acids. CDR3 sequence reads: CASSDGRGESSYNEQFF. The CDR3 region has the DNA TGTGCCAGCAGTGATGGTCGGGGGGAAAGCTCCTACAATGAGCAGTTCTTC.

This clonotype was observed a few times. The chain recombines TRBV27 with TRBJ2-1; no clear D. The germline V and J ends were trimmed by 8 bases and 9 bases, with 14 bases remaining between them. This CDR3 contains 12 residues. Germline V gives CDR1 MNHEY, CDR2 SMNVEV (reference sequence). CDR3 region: CASETGPGEQFF. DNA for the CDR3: TGTGCCAGCGAGACTGGCCCTGGTGAGCAGTTCTTC.

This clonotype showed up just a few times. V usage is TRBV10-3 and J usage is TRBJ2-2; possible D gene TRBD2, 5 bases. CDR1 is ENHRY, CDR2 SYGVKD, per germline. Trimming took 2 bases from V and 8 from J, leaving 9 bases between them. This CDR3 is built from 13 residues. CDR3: CAISEARGGELFF. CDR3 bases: TGTGCCATCAGTGAGGCCCGGGGTGGGGAGCTGTTTTTT.

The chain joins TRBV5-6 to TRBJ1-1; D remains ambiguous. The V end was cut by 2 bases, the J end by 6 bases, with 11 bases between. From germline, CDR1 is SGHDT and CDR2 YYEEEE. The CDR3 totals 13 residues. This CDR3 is CASSLWTISEAFF. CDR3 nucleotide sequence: TGTGCCAGCAGCTTATGGACTATCTCTGAAGCTTTCTTT.

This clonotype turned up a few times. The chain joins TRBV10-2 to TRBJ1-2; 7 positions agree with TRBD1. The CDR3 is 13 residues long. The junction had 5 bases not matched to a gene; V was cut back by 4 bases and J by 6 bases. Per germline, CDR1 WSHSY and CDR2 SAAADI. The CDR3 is CASSVAGGNGYTF. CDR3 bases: TGCGCCAGCAGTGTGGCAGGGGGGAATGGCTACACCTTC.

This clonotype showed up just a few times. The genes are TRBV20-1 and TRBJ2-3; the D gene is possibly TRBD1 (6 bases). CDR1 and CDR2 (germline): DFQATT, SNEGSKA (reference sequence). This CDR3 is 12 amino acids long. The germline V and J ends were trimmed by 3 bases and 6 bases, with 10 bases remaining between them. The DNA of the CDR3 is TGCAGTGCTAGTCACAGGGCGGATACGCAGTATTTT. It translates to CSASHRADTQYF.

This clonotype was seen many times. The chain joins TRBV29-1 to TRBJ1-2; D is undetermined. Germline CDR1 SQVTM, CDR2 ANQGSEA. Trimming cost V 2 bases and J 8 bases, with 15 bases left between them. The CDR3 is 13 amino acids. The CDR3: CSVESGRGHGYTF. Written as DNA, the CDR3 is TGCAGCGTTGAATCGGGCCGAGGGCACGGCTACACCTTC.

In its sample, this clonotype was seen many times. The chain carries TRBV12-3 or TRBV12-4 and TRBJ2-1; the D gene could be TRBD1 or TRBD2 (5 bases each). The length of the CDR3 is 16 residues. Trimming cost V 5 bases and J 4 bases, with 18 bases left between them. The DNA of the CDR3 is TGTGCCAGCAGTCCCGATAGGGGACGATATTACAATGAGCAGTTCTTC. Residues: CASSPDRGRYYNEQFF.

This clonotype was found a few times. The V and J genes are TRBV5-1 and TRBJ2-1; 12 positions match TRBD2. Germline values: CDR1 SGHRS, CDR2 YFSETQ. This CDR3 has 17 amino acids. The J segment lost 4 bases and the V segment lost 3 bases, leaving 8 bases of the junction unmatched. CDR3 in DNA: TGCGCCAGCAGCTCCTATCCCGGACTAGCGGGATACAATGAGCAGTTCTTC. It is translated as CASSSYPGLAGYNEQFF.

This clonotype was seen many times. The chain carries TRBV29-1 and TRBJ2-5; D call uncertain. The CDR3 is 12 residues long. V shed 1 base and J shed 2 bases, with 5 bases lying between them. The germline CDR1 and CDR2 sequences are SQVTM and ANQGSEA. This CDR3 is CSVEGLQETQYF. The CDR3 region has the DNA TGCAGCGTTGAAGGGCTGCAAGAGACCCAGTACTTC.

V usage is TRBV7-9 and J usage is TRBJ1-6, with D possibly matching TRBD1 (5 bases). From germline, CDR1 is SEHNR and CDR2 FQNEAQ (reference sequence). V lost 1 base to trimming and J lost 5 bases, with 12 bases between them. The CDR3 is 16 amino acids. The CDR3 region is CASSLESGGDNSPLHF. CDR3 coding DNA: TGTGCCAGCAGCTTAGAGAGTGGGGGGGATAATTCACCCCTCCACTTT. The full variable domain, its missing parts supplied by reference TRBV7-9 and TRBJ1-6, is DTGVSQNPRHKITKRGQNVTFRCDPISEHNRLYWYRQTLGQGPEFLTYFQNEAQLEKSRLLSDRFSAERPKGSFSTLEIQRTEQGDSAMYLCASSLESGGDNSPLHFGNGTRLTVT.

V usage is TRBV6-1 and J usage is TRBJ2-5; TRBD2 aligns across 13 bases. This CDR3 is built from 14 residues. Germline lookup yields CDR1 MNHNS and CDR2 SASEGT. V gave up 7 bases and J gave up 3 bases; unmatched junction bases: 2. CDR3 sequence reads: CASKTSGGKETQYF. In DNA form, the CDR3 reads TGTGCCAGCAAGACTAGCGGGGGGAAAGAGACCCAGTACTTC.

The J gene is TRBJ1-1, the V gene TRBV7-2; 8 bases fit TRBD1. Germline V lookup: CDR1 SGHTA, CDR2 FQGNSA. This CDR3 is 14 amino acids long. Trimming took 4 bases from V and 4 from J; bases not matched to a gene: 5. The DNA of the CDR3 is TGTGCCAGCAGCTCCCAGGGGGCGGCCACTGAAGCTTTCTTT. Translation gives CASSSQGAATEAFF.

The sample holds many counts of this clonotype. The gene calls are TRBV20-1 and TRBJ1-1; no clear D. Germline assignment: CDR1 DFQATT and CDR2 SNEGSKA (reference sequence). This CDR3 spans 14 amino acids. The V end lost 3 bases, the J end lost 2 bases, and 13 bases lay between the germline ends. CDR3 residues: CSASTQSTNTEAFF. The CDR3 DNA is TGCAGTGCTAGTACCCAGTCTACCAACACTGAAGCTTTCTTT.

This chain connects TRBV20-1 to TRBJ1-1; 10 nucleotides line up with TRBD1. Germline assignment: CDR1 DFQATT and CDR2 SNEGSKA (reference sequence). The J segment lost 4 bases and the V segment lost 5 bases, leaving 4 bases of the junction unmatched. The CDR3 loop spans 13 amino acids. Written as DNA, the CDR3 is TGCAGTGCTCCCGGGACAGGGGCCACTGAAGCTTTCTTT. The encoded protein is CSAPGTGATEAFF.

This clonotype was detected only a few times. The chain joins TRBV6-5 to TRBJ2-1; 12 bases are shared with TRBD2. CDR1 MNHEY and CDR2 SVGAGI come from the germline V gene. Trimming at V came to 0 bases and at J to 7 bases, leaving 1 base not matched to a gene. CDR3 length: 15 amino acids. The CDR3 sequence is CASSYSTSGSNEQFF. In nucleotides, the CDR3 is TGTGCCAGCAGTTACTCGACTAGCGGGAGTAATGAGCAGTTCTTC.

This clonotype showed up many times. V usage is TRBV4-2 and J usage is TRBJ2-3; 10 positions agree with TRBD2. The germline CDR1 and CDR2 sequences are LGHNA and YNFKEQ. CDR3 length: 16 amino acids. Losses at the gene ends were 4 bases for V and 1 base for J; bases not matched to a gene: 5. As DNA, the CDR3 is TGTGCCAGCAGCCGAGAGCGGGGGGGCGGCACAGATACGCAGTATTTT. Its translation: CASSRERGGGTDTQYF.

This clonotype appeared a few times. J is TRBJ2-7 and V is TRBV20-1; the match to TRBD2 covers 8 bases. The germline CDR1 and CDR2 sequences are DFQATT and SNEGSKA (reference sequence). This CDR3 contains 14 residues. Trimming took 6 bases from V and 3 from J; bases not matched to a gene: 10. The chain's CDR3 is CSALRLASIYEQYF. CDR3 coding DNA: TGCAGTGCCCTAAGACTAGCGTCTATCTACGAGCAGTACTTC.

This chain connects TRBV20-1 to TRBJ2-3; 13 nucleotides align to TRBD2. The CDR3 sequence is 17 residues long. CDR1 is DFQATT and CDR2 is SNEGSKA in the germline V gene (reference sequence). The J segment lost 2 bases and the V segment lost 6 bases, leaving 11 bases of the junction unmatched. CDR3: CSASTGTSGANTDTQYF. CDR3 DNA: TGCAGTGCGAGTACCGGGACTAGCGGGGCCAACACAGATACGCAGTATTTT.

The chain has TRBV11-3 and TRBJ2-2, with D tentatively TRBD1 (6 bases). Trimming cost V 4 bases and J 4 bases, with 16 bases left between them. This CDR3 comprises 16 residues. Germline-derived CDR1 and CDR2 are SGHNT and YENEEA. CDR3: CASSSLGAGSTGELFF. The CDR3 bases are TGTGCCAGCAGCTCCCTGGGGGCTGGTAGCACCGGGGAGCTGTTTTTT.

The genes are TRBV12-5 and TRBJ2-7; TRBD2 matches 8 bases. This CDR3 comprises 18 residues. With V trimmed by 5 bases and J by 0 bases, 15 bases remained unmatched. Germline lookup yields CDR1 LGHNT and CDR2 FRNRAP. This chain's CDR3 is CASGIFPLAGTSSYEQYF. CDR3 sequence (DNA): TGTGCTAGTGGTATCTTCCCCCTAGCGGGTACAAGCTCCTACGAGCAGTACTTC.